This is a list of T cell receptor beta chains from one sample in a study of regulatory T cells in long-lasting Graves disease. TCRdb processed the multiplex PCR reads anew with MiXCR; each CDR3 protein has one entry. The sample records over 200,000 distinct CDR3 sequences, 18% being singletons. The data also belong to a second study, concerning T cells in Graves' hyperthyroidism and ophthalmopathy.

The input for sequencing was peripheral blood mononuclear cells (PBMCs), taken at new diagnosis, from a patient treated with antithyroid drugs. These receptors were obtained from a woman aged 30 to 39 with Graves disease. Both conserved end residues are part of each CDR3. Each record gives: D gene, clone size, V gene, J gene, CDR3 protein, CDR3 DNA. The D gene is left open where the match is weak. Clone size, where shown, is once, few, many, or a class for clones that have expanded.

>NA|many|TRBV5-6|TRBJ2-7
CASSLGWGATYEQYF
TGTGCCAGCAGCTTGGGATGGGGGGCCACCTACGAGCAGTACTTC
>NA|many|TRBV5-1|TRBJ2-7
CASRTGRAPYEQYF
TGCGCCAGCAGAACAGGGAGGGCCCCCTACGAGCAGTACTTC
>NA|many|TRBV28|TRBJ1-2
CASRKGGGNYGYTF
TGTGCCAGCAGAAAGGGGGGGGGAAACTATGGCTACACCTTC
>NA|NA|TRBV28|TRBJ2-2
CASSLTEIGELFF
TGTGCCAGCAGTTTGACGGAAATCGGGGAGCTGTTTTTT
>TRBD1|many|TRBV12-3/TRBV12-4|TRBJ1-4
CASGRQGFEKLFF
TGTGCCAGCGGGAGACAGGGTTTTGAAAAACTGTTTTTT
>NA|many|TRBV19|TRBJ1-5
CASSIDWVRGINQPQHF
TGTGCCAGTAGTATAGATTGGGTCAGGGGAATTAATCAGCCCCAGCATTTT
>NA|NA|TRBV5-4|TRBJ2-1
CASTDRRGVNDEQFF
TGTGCCAGCACCGATCGAAGGGGGGTAAATGATGAGCAGTTCTTC
>TRBD1|many|TRBV20-1|TRBJ1-1
CSGSGTGSTTEAFF
TGCAGTGGTTCCGGGACAGGGAGTACCACTGAAGCTTTCTTT
>TRBD1|many|TRBV28|TRBJ2-7
CASSRQGASYEQYF
TGTGCCAGCAGCCGACAGGGGGCGTCCTACGAGCAGTACTTC
>NA|many|TRBV2|TRBJ2-5
CASMRETQYF
TGTGCCAGCATGAGGGAGACCCAGTACTTC
>TRBD1|many|TRBV24-1|TRBJ2-3
CATSTALPGTGGGDTQYF
TGTGCCACCAGCACAGCCCTACCCGGGACAGGGGGCGGAGATACGCAGTATTTT
>TRBD1|many|TRBV11-3|TRBJ1-2
CASSARQGSGYTF
TGTGCCAGCAGCGCGAGACAGGGTTCTGGCTACACCTTC
>NA|NA|TRBV7-6|TRBJ2-7
CASSSLFLVGDLPYERQYF
TGTGCCAGCAGCTCCTTATTCCTTGTGGGGGATCTACCCTACGAGCGGCAGTACTTC
>NA|many|TRBV6-1|TRBJ2-7
CASRPSQGSSYEQYF
TGTGCCAGCAGGCCCTCTCAGGGCTCTTCCTACGAGCAGTACTTC
>NA|many|TRBV6-1|TRBJ2-2
CASSPRTGHGTGELFF
TGTGCCAGCAGCCCCCGGACGGGACACGGTACCGGGGAGCTGTTTTTT
>TRBD1|many|TRBV10-3|TRBJ2-2
CAISDSGGTGELFF
TGTGCCATCAGTGACTCAGGGGGCACCGGGGAGCTGTTTTTT
>NA|NA|TRBV29-1|TRBJ2-7
CSVIGGTSSYEQYF
TGCAGCGTAATCGGAGGCACAAGCTCCTACGAGCAGTACTTC